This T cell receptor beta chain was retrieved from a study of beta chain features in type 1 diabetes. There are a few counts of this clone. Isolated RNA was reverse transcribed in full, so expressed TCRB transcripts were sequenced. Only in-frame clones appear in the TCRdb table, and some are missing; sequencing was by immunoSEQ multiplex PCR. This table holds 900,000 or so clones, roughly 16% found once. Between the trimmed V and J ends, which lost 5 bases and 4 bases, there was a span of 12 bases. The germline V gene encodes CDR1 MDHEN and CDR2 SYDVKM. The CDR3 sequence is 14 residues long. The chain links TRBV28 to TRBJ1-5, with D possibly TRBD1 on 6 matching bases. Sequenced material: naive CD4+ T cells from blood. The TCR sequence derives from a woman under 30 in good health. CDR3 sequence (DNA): TGTGCCAGCAGTGATGGACAGAGTAATCAGCCCCAGCATTTT. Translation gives CASSDGQSNQPQHF.